The 9 T cell receptor beta chains presented below share a single source sample, sequenced in a study of CD8+ T cells in alopecia areata (dated by TCRdb to the late 2010s). To prepare the library, the immunoSEQ multiplex PCR assay was applied. For TCR sequencing, RNA was extracted from every sample and reverse transcribed into cDNA to serve as template. TCRdb mirrors the immuneACCESS table, restricted to in-frame sequences. Some clones are absent from its copies; in checked studies, under half trace to an unresolved V gene, and the reason for the others is unknown. The sample records roughly 190,000 clones, about three fifths of which are singletons. Clones ranked in the top ten supply approximately 1.2% of the sample. The label giving this sample's treatment or condition can be read as: oral pan-JAK inhibitor, 5-10 mg twice daily. The sample consisted of CD4+ T cells sorted from blood, taken around week 47, from a patient treated with tofacitinib. Receptors were obtained from a human donor with alopecia areata.

The chain is built from TRBV29-1 and TRBJ1-2; D is unresolved. The length of the CDR3 is 12 residues. V dropped 1 base and J dropped 4 bases, with 7 bases sitting between them. Per germline, CDR1 SQVTM and CDR2 ANQGSEA. CDR3 sequence: CSVEAGLYGYTF. DNA for the CDR3: TGCAGCGTTGAAGCAGGCCTCTATGGCTACACCTTC.

The chain links TRBV7-2 to TRBJ1-4; no firm D call. There are 15 residues in the CDR3. V was clipped by 1 base and J by 5 bases, with 11 bases between them. Germline values: CDR1 SGHTA, CDR2 FQGNSA. This chain's CDR3 is CASSLESTPNEKLFF. The CDR3 nucleotides are TGTGCCAGCAGCTTAGAATCCACACCGAATGAAAAACTGTTTTTT.

The CDR3 DNA reads TGTGCCATATCCCTCGGGGGGGGTGAGACCCAGTACTTC. It yields the protein CAISLGGGETQYF. The V and J genes are TRBV10-3 and TRBJ2-5; 8 positions agree with TRBD2. CDR1 is ENHRY and CDR2 is SYGVKD in the germline V gene. This CDR3 is built from 13 residues. The V gene end was trimmed by 9 bases and the J gene end by 5 bases; junction bases not matched to a gene: 8.

J is TRBJ2-3 and V is TRBV5-1; the D gene is possibly TRBD2 (5 bases). The CDR3 extends over 15 amino acids. Trimming stripped 4 bases from V and 0 bases from J, with 12 bases between. The germline CDR1 and CDR2 sequences are SGHRS and YFSETQ. The CDR3 DNA is TGCGCCAGCAGCATAGGACTGGGAAGCACAGATACGCAGTATTTT. This encodes CASSIGLGSTDTQYF.

The rearrangement links TRBV5-1 to TRBJ1-1; D possibly corresponds to TRBD1 (5 bases). The germline V and J ends were trimmed by 2 bases and 3 bases, with 11 bases remaining between them. The CDR3 runs to 14 residues. Germline loops: CDR1 SGHRS, CDR2 YFSETQ. The CDR3 region has the DNA TGCGCCAGCAGCTTTCGGCAGGGAGACACTGAAGCTTTCTTT. Translation: CASSFRQGDTEAFF.

This clone was found a few times. The J gene is TRBJ1-2, the V gene TRBV15; weak D call: TRBD1 (6 bases). Germline assignment: CDR1 LNHNV and CDR2 YYDKDF (reference sequence). The CDR3 spans 14 residues. V lost 2 bases and J 3 bases, leaving 10 bases between the germline ends. The CDR3 coding sequence is TGTGCCACCAGCAGATCGACAGGTCACTATGGCTACACCTTC. This encodes CATSRSTGHYGYTF.

The gene calls are TRBV19 and TRBJ1-1, with D tentatively TRBD1 (6 bases). CDR3 length equals 14 residues. V was pared by 1 base and J by 6 bases, with 12 bases between. Germline V CDR1 and CDR2: LNHDA, SQIVND (reference sequence). The CDR3 region is CASSIGPGGSEAFF. CDR3 in DNA: TGTGCCAGTAGTATAGGTCCTGGGGGCTCTGAAGCTTTCTTT. Supplemented by reference TRBV19 and TRBJ1-1, the full variable domain reads DGGITQSPKYLFRKEGQNVTLSCEQNLNHDAMYWYRQDPGQGLRLIYYSQIVNDFQKGDIAEGYSVSREKKESFPLTVTSAQKNPTAFYLCASSIGPGGSEAFFGQGTRLTVV.

The chain combines TRBV2 with TRBJ2-5, with a weak D call TRBD1 (6 bases). V was cut by 4 bases and J by 5 bases, with 11 bases left in between. This CDR3 contains 13 residues. Germline V lookup: CDR1 SNHLY, CDR2 FYNNEI. CDR3 DNA sequence: TGTGCCAGCAGTGTTGGGGGCGAGGAGACCCAGTACTTC. It translates to CASSVGGEETQYF.

The genes are TRBV4-3 and TRBJ2-3; TRBD2 might be the D (5 bases). This CDR3 region has 14 residues. Germline CDR1 is LGHNA and CDR2 is YSLEER. Trimming removed 4 bases from V and 2 bases from J, with 10 bases in between. CDR3 sequence reads: CASSLREPTDTQYF. The CDR3, as DNA: TGCGCCAGCAGCCTTAGGGAGCCCACAGATACGCAGTATTTT.